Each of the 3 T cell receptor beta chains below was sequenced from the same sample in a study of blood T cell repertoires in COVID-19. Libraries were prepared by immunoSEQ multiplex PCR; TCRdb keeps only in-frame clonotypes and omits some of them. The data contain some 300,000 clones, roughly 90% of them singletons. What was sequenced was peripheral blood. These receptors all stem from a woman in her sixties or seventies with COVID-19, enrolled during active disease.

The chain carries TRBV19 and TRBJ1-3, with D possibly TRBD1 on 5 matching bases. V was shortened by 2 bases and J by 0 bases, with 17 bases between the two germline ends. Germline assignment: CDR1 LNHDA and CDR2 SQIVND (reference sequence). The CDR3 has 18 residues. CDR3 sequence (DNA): TGTGCCAGTAGTATATTACCTGAGCCCGGGGGCTCTGGAAACACCATATATTTT. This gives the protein CASSILPEPGGSGNTIYF.

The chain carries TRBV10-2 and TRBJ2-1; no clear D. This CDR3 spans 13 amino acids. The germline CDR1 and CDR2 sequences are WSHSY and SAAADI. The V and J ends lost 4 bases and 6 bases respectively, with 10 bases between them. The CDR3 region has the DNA TGCGCCAGCAGTGGAACTGCCATCAATGAGCAGTTCTTC. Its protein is CASSGTAINEQFF.

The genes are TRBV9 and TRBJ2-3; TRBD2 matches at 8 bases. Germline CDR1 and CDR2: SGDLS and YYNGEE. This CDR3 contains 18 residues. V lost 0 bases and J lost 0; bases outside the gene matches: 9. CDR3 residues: CASSVDPFSGTSTDTQYF. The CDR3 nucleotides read TGTGCCAGCAGCGTAGACCCGTTTAGCGGGACTAGCACAGATACGCAGTATTTT.